The rows below give T cell receptor beta chains drawn from one sample of a study of T cell changes during pregnancy in multiple sclerosis. Profiled with immunoSEQ multiplex PCR; TCRdb holds only in-frame clones, not every one. Of 60,000 to 85,000 clones detected, 92% appear once; the ten largest clones hold 1.1% to 1.5%. This sample comprised peripheral blood, obtained in the second trimester of pregnancy. The receptor source for this set is a female donor in good health, enrolled as a control in a pregnancy study. Each CDR3 is given with its conserved first and last residue. The D gene is left open where the match is weak. Expanded clones get a size class; other rows say once, few or many, or leave the size out.

D gene,clone size,V gene,J gene,CDR3 DNA,CDR3 protein
TRBD1,-,TRBV4-1,TRBJ1-1,TGCGCCAGCAGCCTGGGACAGGGGGTATTAGGCTGGACTGAAGCTTTCTTT,CASSLGQGVLGWTEAFF
TRBD1,-,TRBV25-1,TRBJ2-7,TGTGCCAGCAGTGAGTACGGGACAGGGGTGTACGAGCAGTACTTC,CASSEYGTGVYEQYF
TRBD2,-,TRBV7-2,TRBJ2-5,TGTGCCAGCAGCTATGCTAGCGGGGGGAAAGAGACCCAGTACTTC,CASSYASGGKETQYF
TRBD2,-,TRBV30,TRBJ2-3,TGTGCCTGGAGTGGCGGGAGCGGCGATACGCAGTATTTT,CAWSGGSGDTQYF
TRBD2,-,TRBV6-5,TRBJ2-2,TGTGCCAGCAGGAATGGGGGGGGATCCGGGGAGCTGTTTTTT,CASRNGGGSGELFF
-,-,TRBV5-8,TRBJ2-1,TGTGCCAGCAGCTTTCTCTCTTCATCTACGGGAGTAGTTTACAATGAGCAGTTCTTC,CASSFLSSSTGVVYNEQFF
-,-,TRBV7-8,TRBJ2-7,TGTGCCAGCAGCCTAACCTACGAGCAGTACTTC,CASSLTYEQYF
-,-,TRBV2,TRBJ2-5,TGTGCCAGCATCTTCATGCTGAGGGAGGAGACCCAGTACTTC,CASIFMLREETQYF
TRBD2,-,TRBV6-1,TRBJ2-1,TGTGCCAGCAGTGGGACTAGCGGGGGGGACTACAATGAGCAGTTCTTC,CASSGTSGGDYNEQFF
TRBD1,-,TRBV27,TRBJ2-7,TGTGCCAGCAGTTTACCCCCGTTTGCGGGACAGGGGGCTCGGGAGCAGTACTTC,CASSLPPFAGQGAREQYF
-,-,TRBV5-4,TRBJ2-5,TGTGCCAGCAGTCCGTCCCCCGGGAAAGAGACCCAGTACTTC,CASSPSPGKETQYF
-,-,TRBV2,TRBJ2-3,TGTGCCAGCAGTGCCAGGGGTGCAGATACGCAGTATTTT,CASSARGADTQYF
-,-,TRBV7-2,TRBJ2-2,TGTGCCAGCAGCTTAATGGGCTGGAACACCGGGGAGCTGTTTTTT,CASSLMGWNTGELFF
TRBD2,-,TRBV11-2,TRBJ2-1,TGTGCCAGCAGCTCCCTAGCGGGAGGCCACACTCCTTCGCAGTTCTTC,CASSSLAGGHTPSQFF
TRBD2,-,TRBV6-5,TRBJ2-5,TGTGCCAGCAGTTCCATAACTAGCGGGACATCGGAGACCCAGTACTTC,CASSSITSGTSETQYF
-,-,TRBV27,TRBJ1-5,TGTGCCAGCAGTTATGACAGTAGCAATCAGCCCCAGCATTTT,CASSYDSSNQPQHF
TRBD2,-,TRBV6-4,TRBJ2-1,TGTGCCAGCAGTGACACTAGCGGGAGTTGGCAGTTCTTC,CASSDTSGSWQFF
TRBD2,-,TRBV6-6,TRBJ2-1,TGTGCCAGCAGTTTAGCGGGGGGTCACAATGAGCAGTTCTTC,CASSLAGGHNEQFF
-,-,TRBV5-1,TRBJ2-1,TGCGCCAGGTCGCTAAACAATGAGCAGTTCTTC,CARSLNNEQFF
-,-,TRBV25-1,TRBJ2-7,TGTGCCAGCATTGGAGGGTTCCGCGAGCAGTACTTC,CASIGGFREQYF
TRBD2,-,TRBV12-5,TRBJ2-5,TGTGCTAGTGGTATGACTAGCGGGAGGGCCGTCGGGGAGACCCAGTACTTC,CASGMTSGRAVGETQYF
TRBD1,-,TRBV27,TRBJ2-5,TGTGCCAGCAAACAGGGGGCGCGAGAGACCCAGTACTTC,CASKQGARETQYF
-,-,TRBV28,TRBJ1-1,TGTGCCAGCAGTTTAGAAAACAGGGTCGGCACTGAAGCTTTCTTT,CASSLENRVGTEAFF
TRBD1,-,TRBV30,TRBJ2-7,TGTGCCTGGAGTGTACGAGGGGGCCGCTCCTACGAGCAGTACTTC,CAWSVRGGRSYEQYF
-,-,TRBV7-7,TRBJ2-1,TGTGCTAGCAGCCCCCTAGGTATGGTCAGCAATGAGCAGTTCTTC,CASSPLGMVSNEQFF
TRBD1,-,TRBV7-8,TRBJ2-7,TGTGCCAGCAGTGCAGGGGGTGACGAGCAGTACTTC,CASSAGGDEQYF
TRBD2,-,TRBV11-3,TRBJ2-2,TGTGCCAGCAGGGATCCTAGGACTAGCCTGAACACCGGGGAGCTGTTTTTT,CASRDPRTSLNTGELFF
TRBD2,-,TRBV11-2,TRBJ2-1,TGTGCCAGCAGCTTAGATATAACTAGCGGGTTTCATGAGCAGTTCTTC,CASSLDITSGFHEQFF
-,-,TRBV4-1,TRBJ2-1,TGCGCCAGCAGCCCTTTCCCTCCGCTCGGGTCACAAAATGAGCAGTTCTTC,CASSPFPPLGSQNEQFF
TRBD2,-,TRBV4-2,TRBJ2-5,TGTGCCAGCAGCCAAGTAGCGGGAGGAGAGACCCAGTACTTC,CASSQVAGGETQYF
TRBD1,-,TRBV7-6,TRBJ1-3,TGTGCCAGCAGCTTAGTCCCAGGGGGAAACTCTGGAAACACCATATATTTT,CASSLVPGGNSGNTIYF
-,-,TRBV19,TRBJ1-1,TGTGCCAGTAGTATCACCGGGGACTGGGACACTGAAGCTTTCTTT,CASSITGDWDTEAFF
-,once,TRBV5-1,TRBJ1-2,TGCGCCAGCAGCGTAGGCGGCATTGGCTACACCTTC,CASSVGGIGYTF
-,-,TRBV6-6,TRBJ1-1,TGTGCCAGCAGTTACTCCAAGAATTCGGGGACTCAAGTAGCTTTCTTT,CASSYSKNSGTQVAFF
TRBD2,-,TRBV4-1,TRBJ2-1,TGCGCCAGCAGCGCAAAGGCCGGGACTAGCGGGAATGAGCAGTTCTTC,CASSAKAGTSGNEQFF
TRBD2,-,TRBV13,TRBJ2-7,TGTGCCAGCAGCTTGTGGCTAGCGGGACCCGAGCAGTACTTC,CASSLWLAGPEQYF
-,-,TRBV5-6,TRBJ2-7,TGTGCCAGCAGCTCACAGGATTTCTACGAGCAGTACTTC,CASSSQDFYEQYF
TRBD1,-,TRBV7-9,TRBJ2-7,TGTGCCAGCAGCGTTTTGGGACAGGGTATGATCGAGCAGTACTTC,CASSVLGQGMIEQYF
-,-,TRBV19,TRBJ2-1,TGTGCCAGTAGTTTGACTAACAATGAGCAGTTCTTC,CASSLTNNEQFF
-,-,TRBV7-8,TRBJ1-1,TGTGCCAGCAGCCTAGCCGAGGGGAACACTGAAGCTTTCTTT,CASSLAEGNTEAFF
-,-,TRBV18,TRBJ2-5,TGTGCCAGCTCAACAGGACCCCAAGAGACCCAGTACTTC,CASSTGPQETQYF
TRBD2,once,TRBV10-2,TRBJ2-2,TGCGCCAGCGGAAGGAGACTAGCGCGGGACACCGGGGAGCTGTTTTTT,CASGRRLARDTGELFF
-,-,TRBV5-1,TRBJ2-1,TGCGCCAGCAGCCCAGACAGTCACAATGAGCAGTTCTTC,CASSPDSHNEQFF
-,-,TRBV28,TRBJ1-5,TGTGCCAGCAAGGGGTCAGCCAAGTCGGCCCAGCATTTT,CASKGSAKSAQHF
-,-,TRBV10-3,TRBJ2-5,TGTGCCATCAGGGACCAGGACACACAAGAGACCCAGTACTTC,CAIRDQDTQETQYF
TRBD2,-,TRBV25-1,TRBJ2-2,TGTGCCAGCAGTGGCCCCTCTAGCGGGAGAAATACCGGGGAGCTGTTTTTT,CASSGPSSGRNTGELFF
-,-,TRBV18,TRBJ1-4,TGTGCCAGCTCACCTCAACGCAGGATCGAGGAAAAACTGTTTTTT,CASSPQRRIEEKLFF
-,-,TRBV14,TRBJ2-2,TGTGCCAGCAGCCAAGATCTGAGCGTCGCCGGGGAGCTGTTTTTT,CASSQDLSVAGELFF
TRBD1,-,TRBV2,TRBJ2-3,TGTGCCAGCAATGACAGGGGCTCAGATACGCAGTATTTT,CASNDRGSDTQYF
-,-,TRBV7-9,TRBJ2-7,TGTGCCAGCGGTCCGGCCGGACAGGAGCAGTACTTC,CASGPAGQEQYF
-,few,TRBV7-6,TRBJ2-3,TGTGCCAGCAGCTTACGACTGAATCCGAGCACAGATACGCAGTATTTT,CASSLRLNPSTDTQYF
-,-,TRBV4-2,TRBJ1-1,TGTGCCAGCAGCCTTCTACGAGGGAACACTGAAGCTTTCTTT,CASSLLRGNTEAFF
TRBD1,-,TRBV5-6,TRBJ1-4,TGTGCCAGCAGCTTGCAGGGGGTGGATGAAAAACTGTTTTTT,CASSLQGVDEKLFF
-,-,TRBV19,TRBJ1-2,TGTGCCAGTAGTATCGCAGGCCCTTTCGGCTACACCTTC,CASSIAGPFGYTF
TRBD1,-,TRBV7-9,TRBJ2-5,TGTGCCAGCAGCGGACGGGACAGGGGTTTAGAGTGGGAGACCCAGTACTTC,CASSGRDRGLEWETQYF
-,-,TRBV4-3,TRBJ2-3,TGCGCCAGCAGCCAAGGTCTTGCAGATACGCAGTATTTT,CASSQGLADTQYF
TRBD1,-,TRBV7-9,TRBJ1-5,TGTGCCAGCAGCCGGACAGGGGTCAATCAGCCCCAGCATTTT,CASSRTGVNQPQHF
TRBD2,-,TRBV19,TRBJ2-2,TGTGCCAGTAGTACGGGACTAGATCTTTTTAGGGAGCTGTTTTTT,CASSTGLDLFRELFF
-,-,TRBV7-9,TRBJ2-3,TGTGCCAGCAGCCTTCGACAGCGTGCTAGCACAGATACGCAGTATTTT,CASSLRQRASTDTQYF